Following are 6 T cell receptor beta chains from one sample sequenced in a study of T cells expressing NK-cell markers. From the 5' RACE reads, TCRdb lists one entry per CDR3 protein and no DNA. Recorded for this sample: hundreds of thousands of distinct CDR3 sequences. What was sequenced was blood T cells: a sorted CD56 or NKG2C T cell subset, CD4+ or CD8+ T cells, or bulk PBMC T cells (not recorded which). The receptors shown here come from a woman between 18 and 70 years old in good health.

The V and J genes are TRBV12-3 or TRBV12-4 and TRBJ1-2. The length of the CDR3 is 14 residues. This CDR3 is CASSATGLRYGYTF.

The V call is TRBV7-9, the J call TRBJ1-1; TCRdb proposes TRBD1, but this gene call is untestable without DNA. Germline V gene sequence: CDR1 SEHNR, CDR2 FQNEAQ (reference sequence). The CDR3 has 15 amino acids. The CDR3: CAIGGTGGGGTEAFF.

The V gene is TRBV5-1, the J gene TRBJ2-1; absent DNA, TCRdb's TRBD1 call cannot be checked. Germline V gene lookup returns CDR1 SGHRS and CDR2 YFSETQ. CDR3 length: 16 residues. This chain's CDR3 is CASSGTGASSYNEQFF.

The CDR3 region is CASSGQSFYEQYF. This sequence joins TRBV9 and TRBJ2-7. The CDR3 loop spans 13 amino acids. Germline CDR1 SGDLS, CDR2 YYNGEE.

The chain carries TRBV4-2 and TRBJ2-1. The CDR3 is made up of 13 amino acids. CDR1 is LGHNA, CDR2 YNFKEQ, per germline. CDR3 region: CASSSGEINEQFF.

The rearrangement uses TRBV12-3 or TRBV12-4 and TRBJ2-5; as DNA is missing, the TRBD2 call by TCRdb cannot be tested. This CDR3 is 15 amino acids long. This chain's CDR3 is CASSPQRPGRETQYF.